This T cell receptor beta chain emerged from a study of shared clonotypes between healthy human individuals. Regarding the study as a whole: Despite large depth, rarefaction showed incomplete sorted-subset sequencing. Apart from blood, nothing was sampled; tissue repertoires likely differ. Against clonotypes common to all four donors, non-shared ones had lower generation probabilities.

Terminally differentiated effector memory CD45RA+ cells were excluded by CCR7 positive selection of CD45RO-negative cells. V shed 4 bases and J 0 bases; nucleotides not matched to a gene: 6. Per germline, CDR1 SGHRS and CDR2 YFSETQ. The CDR3 spans 16 residues. As regards this clone: Antigen: not known. The sample has other DNA sequences that encode this CDR3 too.

Across several immunoSEQ plates, the genomic DNA of each subset was split evenly. Repertoires were generated with immunoSEQ multiplex PCR, while TCRdb's copy carries only in-frame clones and drops some. The repertoire holds about 580,000 clones, 95% to 98% seen once, with roughly 0.29% in the top ten. The sequenced sample consisted of naive CD8+ T cells sorted from blood. This TCR came from a man aged 30 to 45 in good health. The V and J genes are TRBV5-1 and TRBJ2-1, with TRBD2 matching over 8 bases. This chain's CDR3 is CASSPRGGSSYNEQFF. The CDR3 DNA is TGCGCCAGCAGCCCACGCGGGGGGAGCTCCTACAATGAGCAGTTCTTC.